What follows are 7 T cell receptor beta chains derived from one specimen sequenced in a study of cytomegalovirus exposure and HLA in healthy donors. PCR primers comprised 60 Vbeta and 13 Jbeta primers. TCRdb's table, derived via immunoSEQ multiplex PCR, lists solely in-frame clones and lacks some. The sample includes over 100,000 clones, around 70% of them seen just once. The sequencing sample was made of PBMCs. All receptors come from a male donor in good health and CMV-seronegative.

The V gene is TRBV4-2, the J gene TRBJ2-7, with TRBD1 matching 8 bases. The germline V gene encodes CDR1 LGHNA and CDR2 YNFKEQ. The CDR3 length is 15 residues. V shed 4 bases, J shed 7 bases, and the junction held 12 bases outside the gene matches. The CDR3 DNA reads as TGTGCCAGCAGCCCCCTGACAGGGGTGATGGGGGAGCAGTACTTC. Translating gives CASSPLTGVMGEQYF.

CDR3 sequence (DNA): TGTGCCAGCAGCGAGAGCGGGGGGGGCAAAGATACGCAGTATTTT. This encodes CASSESGGGKDTQYF. The chain recombines TRBV7-2 with TRBJ2-3; 10 nucleotides line up with TRBD2. The trim removed 5 bases at V and 5 bases at J, leaving 7 bases unmatched. The CDR3 is 15 residues long. The germline CDR1 and CDR2 sequences are SGHTA and FQGNSA. The complete variable domain, with remaining parts taken from reference TRBV7-2 and TRBJ2-3, reads GAGVSQSPSNKVTEKGKDVELRCDPISGHTALYWYRQSLGQGLEFLIYFQGNSAPDKSGLPSDRFSAERTGGSVSTLTIQRTQQEDSAVYLCASSESGGGKDTQYFGPGTRLTVL.

As concerns this clone: The sample holds other DNA sequences that translate to the same CDR3. This chain uses TRBV28 with TRBJ1-2, with TRBD1 identical over 9 bases. V was pared by 7 bases and J by 2 bases, with 11 bases of the junction left unmatched. The CDR3 consists of 16 residues. Germline values: CDR1 MDHEN, CDR2 SYDVKM. For the CDR3, the DNA is TGTGCCAGCAACAAACAGGGGGCATACTCCAACTATGGCTACACCTTC. Its protein is CASNKQGAYSNYGYTF.

This chain connects TRBV7-2 to TRBJ2-5; D uncertain. Trimming left V 1 base short and J 2 bases short, with 8 bases between. Looked up from germline, CDR1 is SGHTA and CDR2 is FQGNSA. The CDR3 runs to 14 residues. The CDR3 DNA reads as TGTGCCAGCAGCTTAGGCCGACTTCAAGAGACCCAGTACTTC. Protein product: CASSLGRLQETQYF.

The chain has TRBV5-1 and TRBJ2-3, with TRBD1 as a possible D gene (6 bases). The V end was cut by 4 bases, the J end by 2 bases, with 17 bases between. The CDR3 runs 16 residues. Germline V CDR1 and CDR2: SGHRS, YFSETQ. The CDR3 loop is CASSPTGRVDTDTQYF. The CDR3 DNA reads as TGCGCCAGCAGCCCTACAGGGCGCGTTGACACAGATACGCAGTATTTT.

This sequence joins TRBV30 and TRBJ1-6; D not certain. Germline V gene sequence: CDR1 GTSNPN, CDR2 SVGIG (reference sequence). CDR3 length: 16 amino acids. Trimming pared 3 bases from V and 4 bases from J, leaving 16 bases between. The CDR3 coding sequence is TGTGCCTGGAGCCCCCCCACCGAGGGATATAATTCACCCCTCCACTTT. Its translation: CAWSPPTEGYNSPLHF.

The chain employs TRBV2 and TRBJ1-1, with D possibly being TRBD1 (6 bases). This CDR3 has 13 residues. Germline CDR1 SNHLY, CDR2 FYNNEI. V was shortened by 6 bases and J by 2 bases, with 10 bases between the two germline ends. CDR3 residues: CASRTDSNTEAFF. CDR3 nucleotide sequence: TGTGCCAGCAGGACGGACAGCAACACTGAAGCTTTCTTT.